One and the same sample provided the 15 T cell receptor beta chains below, sequenced in a study of regulatory T cells in long-lasting Graves disease. As to time point: newly diagnosed GD, antithyroid drugs for less than 3 months. Construction of the TCR library relied on RNA isolated from PBMCs. With iRepertoire HTBI primers and Arm-PCR of CDR3 regions, TCR beta libraries were built. One entry per CDR3 protein results from TCRdb running MiXCR on the multiplex PCR reads. The table records around 500,000 distinct CDR3 sequences, 13% of them present only once. The sample also formed part of further work on T cells in Graves' hyperthyroidism and ophthalmopathy.

This material consisted of peripheral blood mononuclear cells (PBMCs), taken at new diagnosis, from a patient treated with antithyroid drugs. The receptors were gathered from a man younger than 45 with Graves disease.

This clonotype was picked up a small number of times. V and J are TRBV16 and TRBJ2-3; no firm D call. This CDR3 is 12 amino acids long. The germline gives CDR1 KGHSY, CDR2 FQNENV. Trimming stripped 3 bases from V and 7 bases from J, with 8 bases between. Written as DNA, the CDR3 is TGTGCCAGCAGCCAGCAGGCAAATACGCAGTATTTT. Its translation: CASSQQANTQYF.

This clonotype occurred many times. This rearrangement joins TRBV6-1 to TRBJ1-1; 7 nucleotides align to TRBD1. Trimming cost V 6 bases and J 5 bases; bases outside gene matches: 6. The CDR3 runs 13 residues. The germline V gene has CDR1 MNHNS and CDR2 SASEGT. The CDR3 protein is CASRNNRGTEAFF. The CDR3 coding sequence is TGTGCCAGCAGGAACAACAGGGGAACTGAAGCTTTCTTT.

Comment on this clonotype: Relative to the germline gene, one junction end is altered; a read error may explain this. The rearrangement links TRBV5-1 to TRBJ2-6; 11 bases align to TRBD1. CDR3 length: 14 amino acids. The germline V gene encodes CDR1 SGHRS and CDR2 YFSETQ. In DNA form, the CDR3 reads TGCGCCAGCAGCTCGGGGACAGGGGGCAACGTCCTGACTTTC. Its translation: CASSSGTGGNVLTF.

On this clonotype itself: A far larger clone is only one base removed, so a read error is likely. This chain uses TRBV20-1 with TRBJ2-7; tentatively, D is TRBD1 or TRBD2 (5 bases each). Deletions cut 3 bases from V and 7 bases from J, with 22 bases between. Per germline, CDR1 DFQATT and CDR2 SNEGSKA (reference sequence). This CDR3 region has 15 residues. CDR3 nucleotides: TGCAGTGCTAGTCCGCTGCTTGGGACGGACAATGAGCAGTACTTC. Its protein product is CSASPLLGTDNEQYF.

The chain links TRBV5-6 to TRBJ2-3, with TRBD1 identical over 8 bases. Germline V CDR1 and CDR2: SGHDT, YYEEEE. This CDR3 comprises 13 residues. The V segment lost 4 bases and the J segment 6 bases; nucleotides outside the gene matches: 4. Here the CDR3 reads CASSVTGADTQYF. DNA of the CDR3: TGTGCCAGCAGCGTGACAGGGGCGGATACGCAGTATTTT.

This chain links TRBV4-2 with TRBJ2-7; 12 nucleotides align to TRBD2. V lost 4 bases and J lost 0; bases outside the gene matches: 4. The germline CDR1 and CDR2 sequences are LGHNA and YNFKEQ. The CDR3 runs 16 residues. The CDR3 sequence: CASSLGLAGSSYEQYF. CDR3 coding DNA: TGTGCCAGCAGCCTTGGACTAGCGGGAAGCTCCTACGAGCAGTACTTC.

Comment on this clonotype: A much larger clone is a single base away; this may be a read error. The rearrangement uses TRBV6-2 or TRBV6-3 and TRBJ2-5; TRBD1 is a possible D gene (6 bases). This CDR3 region has 16 residues. CDR1 and CDR2 from the germline V gene are MNHEY and SVGEGT. This CDR3 reads CASSAEPQGWQEAQYF. The CDR3 DNA follows: TGTGCCAGCAGTGCAGAACCCCAGGGGTGGCAAGAGGCCCAGTACTTC.

This chain uses TRBV29-1 with TRBJ1-2, with a weak D call TRBD1 (5 bases). The CDR3 has 12 residues. CDR1 SQVTM and CDR2 ANQGSEA come from the germline V gene. Trimming shortened V by 6 bases and J by 8 bases, and 16 bases separated the two germline ends. In DNA form, the CDR3 reads TGCAGCGTAGGGGCAGCCACCCAAGGCTACACCTTC. It specifies CSVGAATQGYTF.

This clonotype has at least ten counts. The V and J genes are TRBV6-1 and TRBJ1-2; perhaps TRBD1 as D (5 bases). Germline lookup yields CDR1 MNHNS and CDR2 SASEGT. This CDR3 is built from 13 residues. V shed 3 bases and J shed 8 bases, with 13 bases lying between them. The CDR3 region has the DNA TGTGCCAGCAGTGAGAGCAGGGTGGTCGGCTACACCTTC. Translating it yields CASSESRVVGYTF.

Here the CDR3 reads CATSDRGLAGPFQETQYF. The CDR3 region has the DNA TGTGCCACCAGTGACCGAGGACTAGCGGGGCCATTCCAAGAGACCCAGTACTTC. The V call is TRBV24-1, the J call TRBJ2-1, with 12 bases fitting TRBD2. The last part of the DNA fits TRBJ2-5 better; the J call may be wrong. The length of the CDR3 is 18 residues. Germline-derived CDR1 and CDR2 are KGHDR and SFDVKD.

This clonotype showed up many times. This chain uses TRBV28 with TRBJ2-7; 9 nucleotides line up with TRBD1. The trim removed 5 bases at V and 5 bases at J, leaving 13 bases unmatched. The length of the CDR3 is 16 residues. Germline values: CDR1 MDHEN, CDR2 SYDVKM. The CDR3 reads CASSTRTGVNFNEQYF. As DNA, the CDR3 is TGTGCCAGCAGTACAAGGACAGGGGTTAACTTCAACGAGCAGTACTTC. Variable domain in full (rest from reference TRBV28 and TRBJ2-7): DVKVTQSSRYLVKRTGEKVFLECVQDMDHENMFWYRQDPGLGLRLIYFSYDVKMKEKGDIPEGYSVSREKKERFSLILESASTNQTSMYLCASSTRTGVNFNEQYFGPGTRLTVT.

This clonotype has a single count. This may arise from a read error, as a much more abundant clone is one base away. V gene TRBV18 combines with J gene TRBJ2-7; D ambiguous. The CDR3 is made up of 13 amino acids. The germline CDR1 and CDR2 sequences are KGHSH and LQKENI. Here the CDR3 reads CASSRSASYGQYF. CDR3 nucleotide sequence: TGTGCCAGCTCAAGGTCAGCCAGCTACGGGCAGTACTTC.

This clonotype came up many times. V usage is TRBV10-3 and J usage is TRBJ2-7; TRBD2 matches at 10 bases. This CDR3 comprises 16 residues. Germline V lookup: CDR1 ENHRY, CDR2 SYGVKD. Unmatched junction bases numbered 15, after V lost 10 bases and J lost 3 bases. CDR3 nucleotide sequence: TGTGCCACCGCTCCCCGACTAGCGGGTGATGTCTACGAGCAGTACTTC. Its translation is CATAPRLAGDVYEQYF.

A word on this clonotype: The germline gene is not matched at one end of the junction; a read error may be the cause. The V call is TRBV5-1, the J call TRBJ2-7; TRBD2 matches 8 bases. CDR3 length: 15 residues. Germline V CDR1 and CDR2: SGHRS, YFSETQ. Here the CDR3 reads CASSLASGFSYEQCF. The CDR3, as DNA: TGCGCCAGCAGCTTGGCTAGCGGGTTCTCCTACGAGCAGTGCTTC. Full variable domain (outside the CDR3, taken from reference TRBV5-1 and TRBJ2-7): KAGVTQTPRYLIKTRGQQVTLSCSPISGHRSVSWYQQTPGQGLQFLFEYFSETQRNKGNFPGRFSGRQFSNSRSEMNVSTLELGDSALYLCASSLASGFSYEQCFGPGTRLTVT.

V and J are TRBV20-1 and TRBJ2-1, with D hard to call. The CDR3 sequence is 10 residues long. Trimming pared 4 bases from V and 9 bases from J, leaving 7 bases between. CDR1 is DFQATT, CDR2 SNEGSKA, per germline (reference sequence). The CDR3 protein is CSAKIFEQFF. In DNA, the CDR3 is TGCAGTGCTAAGATATTTGAGCAGTTCTTC.